This T cell receptor beta chain originates from a study of blood T cell repertoires in COVID-19. Overall study context: Samples taken during acute and convalescent COVID-19 were collected in the United States, Italy and Spain. PBMCs, B-cell-depleted T cells, or T cells were the source of the cDNA or gDNA that made up the material.

The assay was immunoSEQ multiplex PCR, and TCRdb's table has in-frame clones only and misses some. Altogether approximately 67,000 clones are present, 82% being singletons, with the ten largest covering more than 6.5%. Germline CDR1 is SGHAT and CDR2 is FQNNGV. Losses at the gene ends were 2 bases for V and 4 bases for J; bases not matched to a gene: 4. The CDR3 consists of 15 residues. The sequence was collected from a man aged 55 to 69 with acute or convalescent COVID-19. The chain recombines TRBV11-2 with TRBJ1-2; 10 nucleotides match TRBD1. Specimen: peripheral blood. The CDR3 sequence: CASSLKRDRGYGYTF. The CDR3 DNA reads TGTGCCAGCAGCTTAAAGCGGGACAGGGGCTATGGCTACACCTTC.